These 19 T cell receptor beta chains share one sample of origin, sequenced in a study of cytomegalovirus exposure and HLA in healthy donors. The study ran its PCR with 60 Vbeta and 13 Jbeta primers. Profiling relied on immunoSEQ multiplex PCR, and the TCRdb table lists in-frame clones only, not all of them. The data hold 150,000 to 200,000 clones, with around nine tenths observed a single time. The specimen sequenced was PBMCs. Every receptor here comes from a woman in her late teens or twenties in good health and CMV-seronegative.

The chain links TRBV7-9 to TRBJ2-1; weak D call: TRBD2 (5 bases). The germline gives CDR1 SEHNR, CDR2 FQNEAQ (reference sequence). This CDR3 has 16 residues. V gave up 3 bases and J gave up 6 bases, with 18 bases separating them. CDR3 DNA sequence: TGTGCCAGCAGCTTCTCGGGCTCCCGGAGGACCAATGAGCAGTTCTTC. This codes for CASSFSGSRRTNEQFF.

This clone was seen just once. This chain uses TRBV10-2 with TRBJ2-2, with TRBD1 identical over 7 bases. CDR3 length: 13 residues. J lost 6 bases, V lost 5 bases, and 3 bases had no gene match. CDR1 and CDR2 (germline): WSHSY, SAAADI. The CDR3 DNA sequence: TGCGCCAGCAGTCCGGGACAGCCCGGGGAGCTGTTTTTT. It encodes CASSPGQPGELFF.

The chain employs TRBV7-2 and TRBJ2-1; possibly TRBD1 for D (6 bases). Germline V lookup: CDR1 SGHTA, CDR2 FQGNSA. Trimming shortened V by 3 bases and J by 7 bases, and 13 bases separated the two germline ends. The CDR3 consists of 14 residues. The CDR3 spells CASSFRGTRNEQFF. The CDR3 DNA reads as TGTGCCAGCAGCTTTAGGGGGACGCGGAATGAGCAGTTCTTC.

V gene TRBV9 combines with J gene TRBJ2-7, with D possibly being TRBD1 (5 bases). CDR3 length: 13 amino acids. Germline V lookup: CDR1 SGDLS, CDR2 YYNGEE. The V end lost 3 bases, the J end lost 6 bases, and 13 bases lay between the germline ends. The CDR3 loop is CASSASPRAEQYF. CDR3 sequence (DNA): TGTGCCAGCAGCGCGAGCCCCAGGGCCGAGCAGTACTTC.

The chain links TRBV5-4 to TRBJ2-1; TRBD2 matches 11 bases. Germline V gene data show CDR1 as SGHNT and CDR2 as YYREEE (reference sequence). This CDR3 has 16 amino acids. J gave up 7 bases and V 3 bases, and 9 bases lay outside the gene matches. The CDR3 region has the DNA TGTGCCAGCAGCTGGGGGGGGGCTAGCGGGAGGAATGAGCAGTTCTTC. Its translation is CASSWGGASGRNEQFF.

The CDR3 sequence is CASSSLSGGGPYNEQFF. As DNA, the CDR3 is TGTGCCAGCAGCTCCCTAAGTGGCGGGGGACCTTACAATGAGCAGTTCTTC. The J gene is TRBJ2-1, the V gene TRBV5-6; 7 nucleotides agree with TRBD2. Trimming at V came to 3 bases and at J to 4 bases, leaving 13 bases not matched to a gene. Germline V CDR1 and CDR2: SGHDT, YYEEEE. This CDR3 has 17 residues.

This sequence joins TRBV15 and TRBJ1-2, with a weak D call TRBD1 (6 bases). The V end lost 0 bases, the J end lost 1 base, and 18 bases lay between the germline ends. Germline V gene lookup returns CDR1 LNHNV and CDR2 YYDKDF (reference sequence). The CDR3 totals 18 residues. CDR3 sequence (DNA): TGTGCCACCAGCAGAGATAGGGGGATAAGGGACCGTAACTATGGCTACACCTTC. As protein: CATSRDRGIRDRNYGYTF.

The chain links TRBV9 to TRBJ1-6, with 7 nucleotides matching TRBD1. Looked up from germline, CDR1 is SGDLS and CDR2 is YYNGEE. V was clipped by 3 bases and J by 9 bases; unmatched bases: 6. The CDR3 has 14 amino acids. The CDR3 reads CASSDQGEGSPLHF. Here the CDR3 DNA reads TGTGCCAGCAGCGACCAGGGGGAAGGTTCACCCCTCCACTTT.

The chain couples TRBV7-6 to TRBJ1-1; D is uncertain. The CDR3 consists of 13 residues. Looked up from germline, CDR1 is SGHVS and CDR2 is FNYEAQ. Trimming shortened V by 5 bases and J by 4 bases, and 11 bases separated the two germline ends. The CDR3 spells CASSPPRPTEAFF. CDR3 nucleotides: TGTGCCAGCAGCCCCCCCAGGCCCACTGAAGCTTTCTTT.

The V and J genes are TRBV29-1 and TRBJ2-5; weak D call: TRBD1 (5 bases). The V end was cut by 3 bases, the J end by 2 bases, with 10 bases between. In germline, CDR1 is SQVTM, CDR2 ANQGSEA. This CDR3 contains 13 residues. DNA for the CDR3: TGCAGCGTTGACCCGACAGCACAAGAGACCCAGTACTTC. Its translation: CSVDPTAQETQYF.

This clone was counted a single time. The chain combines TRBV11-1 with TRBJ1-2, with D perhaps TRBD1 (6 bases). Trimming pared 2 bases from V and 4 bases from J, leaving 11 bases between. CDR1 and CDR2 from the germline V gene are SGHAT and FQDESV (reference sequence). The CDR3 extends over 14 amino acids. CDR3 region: CASSLSDSGYGYTF. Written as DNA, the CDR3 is TGTGCCAGCAGCTTATCGGACAGTGGCTATGGCTACACCTTC.

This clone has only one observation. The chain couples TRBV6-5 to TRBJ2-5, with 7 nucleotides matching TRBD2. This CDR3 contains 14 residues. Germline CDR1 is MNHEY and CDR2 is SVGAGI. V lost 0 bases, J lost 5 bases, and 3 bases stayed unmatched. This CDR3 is CASSYSWGGETQYF. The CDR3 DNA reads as TGTGCCAGCAGTTACTCGTGGGGGGGGGAGACCCAGTACTTC.

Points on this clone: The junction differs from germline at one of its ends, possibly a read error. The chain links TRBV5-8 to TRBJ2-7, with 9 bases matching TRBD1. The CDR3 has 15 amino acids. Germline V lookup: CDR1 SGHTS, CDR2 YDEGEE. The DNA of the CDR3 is TGTGCCAGCATCTTGTCCGGGACAGGGATCTACGAGCAGTACTTC. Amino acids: CASILSGTGIYEQYF.

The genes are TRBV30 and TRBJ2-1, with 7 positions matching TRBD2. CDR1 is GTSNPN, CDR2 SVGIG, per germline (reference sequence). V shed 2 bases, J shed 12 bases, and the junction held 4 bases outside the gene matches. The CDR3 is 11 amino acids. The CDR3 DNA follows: TGTGCCTGGAGTCCCCCGGGGGGGCAGTTCTTC. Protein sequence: CAWSPPGGQFF.

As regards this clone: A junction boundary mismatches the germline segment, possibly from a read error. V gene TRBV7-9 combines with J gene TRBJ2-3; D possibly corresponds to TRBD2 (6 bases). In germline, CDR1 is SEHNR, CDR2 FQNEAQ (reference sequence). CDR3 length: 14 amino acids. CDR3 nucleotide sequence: TGTTCCAGCAGCTACGGGGGAGGCACAGATACGCAGTATTTT. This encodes CSSSYGGGTDTQYF. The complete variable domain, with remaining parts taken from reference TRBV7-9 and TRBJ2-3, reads DTGVSQNPRHKITKRGQNVTFRCDPISEHNRLYWYRQTLGQGPEFLTYFQNEAQLEKSRLLSDRFSAERPKGSFSTLEIQRTEQGDSAMYLCSSSYGGGTDTQYFGPGTRLTVL.

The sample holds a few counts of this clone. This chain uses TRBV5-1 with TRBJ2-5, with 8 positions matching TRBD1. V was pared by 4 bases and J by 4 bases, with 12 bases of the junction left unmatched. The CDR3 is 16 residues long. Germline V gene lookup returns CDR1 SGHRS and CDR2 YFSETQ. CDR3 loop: CASSVPGQDVLETQYF. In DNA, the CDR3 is TGCGCCAGCAGCGTACCGGGACAGGATGTGCTAGAGACCCAGTACTTC.

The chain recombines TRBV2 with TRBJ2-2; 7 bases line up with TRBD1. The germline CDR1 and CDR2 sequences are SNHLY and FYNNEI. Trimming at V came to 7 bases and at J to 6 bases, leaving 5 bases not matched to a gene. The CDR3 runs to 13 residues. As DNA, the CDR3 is TGTGCCAGCAATGACCAGGGGGCCGGGGAGCTGTTTTTT. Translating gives CASNDQGAGELFF.

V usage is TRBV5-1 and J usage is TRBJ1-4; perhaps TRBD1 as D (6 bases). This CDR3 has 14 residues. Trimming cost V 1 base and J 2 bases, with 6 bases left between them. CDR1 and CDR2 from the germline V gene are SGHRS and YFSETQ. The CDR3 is CASSLTGTNEKLFF. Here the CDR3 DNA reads TGCGCCAGCAGCTTGACAGGGACTAATGAAAAACTGTTTTTT.

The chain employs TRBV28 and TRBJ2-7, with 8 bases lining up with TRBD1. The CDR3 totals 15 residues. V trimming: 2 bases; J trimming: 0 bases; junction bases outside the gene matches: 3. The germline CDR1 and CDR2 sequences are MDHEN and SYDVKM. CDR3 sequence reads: CASSLSQGASYEQYF. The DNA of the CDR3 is TGTGCCAGCAGTTTAAGCCAGGGGGCCTCCTACGAGCAGTACTTC.